These 11 T cell receptor beta chains came from one sample sequenced in a study of CD8+ T cells in alopecia areata. Cell sorting was performed on pooled cutaneous lymph node cells with CD4, CD8alpha, NKG2D, NKG2ACE and other markers. TCR sequencing used cDNA made by reverse transcription of extracted RNA. Profiling relied on immunoSEQ multiplex PCR, and the TCRdb table lists in-frame clones only, not all of them. Observed in the sample are 290,000 or so clones, none of them singletons. Sequenced: CD4+ T cells sorted from a lymph node. These receptors were obtained from a C3H/HeJ mouse with alopecia areata. MHC haplotype: H2-k.

Concerning this clone: Germline and genes here are mouse. The read falls 4 residues short of the CDR3 end, and the missing part is taken from the germline J gene. Other DNA sequences in the same sample also yield this CDR3. The J gene is TRBJ1-2, the V gene TRBV31; no clear D. The length of the CDR3 is 11 residues. V lost 0 bases, J lost 2 bases, and 1 base lay in between. Germline V gives CDR1 GKSSPN, CDR2 SITVG. The sequenced part of the CDR3 DNA is TGTGCCTGGAGTCTGAACTCC. The encoded protein is CAWSLNS. The full CDR3 protein is CAWSLNSDYTF.

About this clone: Each gene name is a mouse one. The CDR3 goes on 4 residues after the read ends, and that part is filled in from the germline J gene. This same CDR3 is encoded by further DNA sequences in the sample. The chain links TRBV29 to TRBJ2-5, with 10 positions matching TRBD1. Germline CDR1 is MSHET and CDR2 is SYDVDS. This CDR3 has 13 residues. The CDR3 protein is CASSSDRGDTQYF. CDR3 DNA (partial): TGTGCTAGCAGTTCGGACAGGGGGGAC.

On this clone: Mouse germline and gene names are used. The CDR3 end is not reached by the read, which stops 4 residues before it; the germline J gene fills it in. Other nucleotide sequences from this sample produce the same CDR3. The chain recombines TRBV13-1 with TRBJ2-1; tentative D call: TRBD1 (6 bases). Germline assignment: CDR1 NSHNY and CDR2 SYGAGN. The CDR3 has 13 amino acids. V lost 6 bases, J lost 1 base, and 8 bases lay in between. The sequenced CDR3 bases are TGTGCCAGCAAGGGACAAAACTATGCT. Its protein is CASKGQNYA. Given in full, the CDR3 is CASKGQNYAEQFF.

As concerns this clone: The gene symbols are mouse symbols. The read terminates 4 residues ahead of where the CDR3 ends, so the germline J gene completes it. The chain has TRBV13-1 and TRBJ1-2; 8 bases are a match to TRBD1. V lost 6 bases and J lost 4; bases outside the gene matches: 5. The CDR3 loop spans 13 amino acids. Germline V gene data show CDR1 as NSHNY and CDR2 as SYGAGN. The chain's CDR3 is CASKDRGSSDYTF. CDR3 bases read: TGTGCCAGCAAAGACAGGGGATCCTCC.

This clone occurred many times. Gene names are mouse gene names. Sequencing ends 3 residues short of the CDR3 end; the germline J gene provides the rest. The chain employs TRBV5 and TRBJ1-6; 9 positions agree with TRBD1. TRBJ1-6 is an ORF for which the function is uncertain. CDR1 LGHNA and CDR2 YNLKQL come from the germline V gene (reference sequence). The junction had 2 bases not matched to a gene; V was cut back by 1 base and J by 4 bases. CDR3 length: 16 amino acids. CDR3 residues: CASSQAGTGYNSPLYF. The sequenced CDR3 bases are TGTGCCAGCAGCCAAGCCGGGACAGGGTATAATTCGCCC.

This clone was seen only a few times. Gene labels here are mouse ones. Read data end 4 residues before the CDR3 end; the end is taken from the germline J gene. Within the sample, other DNA sequences also encode this same CDR3. The rearrangement joins TRBV13-1 to TRBJ2-2; maybe TRBD1 (6 bases). The CDR3 contains 15 residues. CDR1 NSHNY and CDR2 SYGAGN come from the germline V gene. Trimming pared 3 bases from V and 0 bases from J, leaving 9 bases between. The sequenced CDR3 bases are TGTGCCAGCAGTGGGGGACACTCAAACACCGGG. Translated, it gives CASSGGHSNTG. The CDR3 as a whole reads CASSGGHSNTGQLYF.

A few counts support this clone. Any gene name here is a mouse gene name. The read falls 4 residues short of the CDR3 end, and the missing part is taken from the germline J gene. The rearrangement joins TRBV19 to TRBJ2-3; 7 positions match TRBD1. CDR3 length: 13 residues. CDR1 and CDR2 from the germline V gene are FNHDT and SITEND (reference sequence). J gave up 3 bases and V 5 bases, and 3 bases lay outside the gene matches. CDR3 DNA, as far as it was read: TGTGCCAGCAGCGCGGACAGGGCAGAA. Translating it yields CASSADRAE. The whole CDR3 is CASSADRAETLYF.

Worth noting for this clone: The gene names given are mouse names. The CDR3 is cut off 4 residues early in the read; its end comes from the germline J gene. The chain employs TRBV13-1 and TRBJ2-3, with D possibly TRBD1 on 7 matching bases. Germline CDR1 is NSHNY and CDR2 is SYGAGN. The CDR3 extends over 13 amino acids. CDR3 in amino acids: CASSAQGGETLYF. Partial CDR3 DNA: TGTGCCAGCAGTGCCCAGGGGGGAGAA.

For this clone: The gene names here belong to mouse. The read gets to within 4 residues of the CDR3 end, and the germline J gene fills in the rest. The rearrangement joins TRBV13-1 to TRBJ2-2, with a tentative D call TRBD1 (6 bases). The CDR3 consists of 14 residues. CDR1 NSHNY and CDR2 SYGAGN come from the germline V gene. Deletions cut 6 bases from V and 4 bases from J, with 13 bases between. Incomplete CDR3 DNA: TGTGCCAGCACCTACAGGGCGGGCACCGGG. It specifies CASTYRAGTG. The CDR3 reads in full as CASTYRAGTGQLYF.

This clone has ten or more counts. The genes and germline here are from mouse. Read data end 4 residues before the CDR3 end; the end is taken from the germline J gene. The sample has other DNA sequences that encode this CDR3 too. V gene TRBV13-1 combines with J gene TRBJ1-2; 9 bases are a match to TRBD1. After removal of 5 bases from V and 1 base from J, the junction contained 0 bases not matched to a gene. The length of the CDR3 is 13 residues. In germline, CDR1 is NSHNY, CDR2 SYGAGN. The sequenced part of the CDR3 DNA is TGTGCCAGCAGGGACAGGGGAAACTCC. Protein sequence: CASRDRGNS. The whole CDR3 is CASRDRGNSDYTF.

About this clone: The genes and germline here are from mouse. Read sequence stops 4 residues before the CDR3 end, and the germline J gene provides the missing end. The rearrangement links TRBV5 to TRBJ2-5; 8 bases are a match to TRBD2. The V gene's germline CDR1 is LGHNA and CDR2 YNLKQL (reference sequence). The CDR3 sequence is 14 residues long. Partial CDR3 DNA: TGTGCCAGCAGCCAAGCTGGGGGGAAAGAC. It translates to CASSQAGGKD. The whole CDR3 protein reads CASSQAGGKDTQYF.